This TCR beta chain was recovered during a study of control samples from healthy donors and cancer patients. The repertoire was sequenced with immunoSEQ multiplex PCR; TCRdb's copy has only in-frame clones and lacks some. The table shows 100,000 to 150,000 clones, with roughly 89% occurring only once. The CDR3 is 11 amino acids. The V end was cut by 5 bases, the J end by 3 bases, with 2 bases between. Germline assignment: CDR1 LNHNV and CDR2 YYDKDF (reference sequence). Source material: blood. This sequence joins TRBV15 and TRBJ1-3; no firm D call. This clonotype originated in a man aged 18 to 35 in good health. The CDR3 protein is CATSGGNTIYF. The CDR3 DNA is TGTGCCACCAGCGGTGGAAACACCATATATTTT. The whole variable domain, remainder taken from reference TRBV15 and TRBJ1-3, is DAMVIQNPRYQVTQFGKPVTLSCSQTLNHNVMYWYQQKSSQAPKLLFHYYDKDFNNEADTPDNFQSRRPNTSFCFLDIRSPGLGDTAMYLCATSGGNTIYFGEGSWLTVV.